These 20 T cell receptor beta chains were sequenced from one sample in a study of OX40 agonist ivuxolimab in advanced cancers. Libraries were prepared by immunoSEQ multiplex PCR; TCRdb keeps only in-frame clonotypes and omits some of them. Of more than 25,000 clones listed, 75% to 90% were seen once; the top ten hold 29%. Sequences were derived from CD4+ or CD8+ T cells sorted from blood, sampled in a trial of the OX40 agonist ivuxolimab. Receptors were obtained from an adult with an advanced solid tumor such as melanoma, head and neck, liver or kidney cancer.

In its sample, this clone was seen a few times. The chain recombines TRBV6-4 with TRBJ2-6; the D is unclear. The CDR3 loop spans 16 amino acids. V gave up 3 bases and J gave up 0 bases, with 9 bases separating them. Germline CDR1 MRHNA, CDR2 SNTAGT. CDR3 amino acids: CASSDEASSGANVLTF. CDR3 sequence (DNA): TGTGCCAGCAGTGATGAGGCTAGCTCTGGGGCCAACGTCCTGACTTTC.

The chain joins TRBV10-2 to TRBJ2-5; 8 bases are shared with TRBD1. Germline trimming cut 3 bases from V and 5 bases from J; bases unmatched to any gene: 11. CDR1 is WSHSY, CDR2 SAAADI, per germline. This CDR3 region has 16 residues. CDR3 region: CASSELAGGAMETQYF. In DNA form, the CDR3 reads TGCGCCAGCAGTGAATTGGCAGGGGGCGCGATGGAGACCCAGTACTTC.

This clone was counted once. This chain connects TRBV28 to TRBJ2-5; 7 bases line up with TRBD2. This CDR3 contains 17 residues. The trim removed 5 bases at V and 2 bases at J, leaving 14 bases unmatched. Germline V gives CDR1 MDHEN, CDR2 SYDVKM. The CDR3 here is CASSTLPGWEGQETQYF. The CDR3 coding sequence is TGTGCCAGCAGTACCCTTCCCGGCTGGGAGGGGCAAGAGACCCAGTACTTC. The entire variable domain, with the rest obtained from reference TRBV28 and TRBJ2-5, is as follows: DVKVTQSSRYLVKRTGEKVFLECVQDMDHENMFWYRQDPGLGLRLIYFSYDVKMKEKGDIPEGYSVSREKKERFSLILESASTNQTSMYLCASSTLPGWEGQETQYFGPGTRLLVL.

The chain joins TRBV18 to TRBJ2-3; tentative D call: TRBD2 (5 bases). Germline-derived CDR1 and CDR2 are KGHSH and LQKENI. This CDR3 region has 20 residues. V dropped 4 bases and J dropped 0 bases, with 26 bases sitting between them. CDR3 sequence: CASSLDAVRETFISTDTQYF. In nucleotides, the CDR3 is TGTGCCAGCTCACTTGACGCCGTGAGGGAGACATTCATTAGCACAGATACGCAGTATTTT.

The V and J genes are TRBV7-8 and TRBJ2-5; 8 bases map to TRBD1. The V gene end was trimmed by 1 base and the J gene end by 6 bases; junction bases not matched to a gene: 10. The CDR3 has 16 amino acids. Germline-derived CDR1 and CDR2 are SGHVS and FQNEAQ. CDR3 region: CASSLVGQGSLKTQYF. Written as DNA, the CDR3 is TGTGCCAGCAGCTTAGTCGGACAGGGATCCTTAAAGACCCAGTACTTC.

V usage is TRBV25-1 and J usage is TRBJ2-1; 11 bases map to TRBD2. CDR1 MGHDK and CDR2 SYGVNS come from the germline V gene. This CDR3 is 16 amino acids long. Trimming took 1 base from V and 5 from J; bases not matched to a gene: 4. Written as DNA, the CDR3 is TGTGCCAGCAGTGAATCCACTAGCGGGAGAGACAATGAGCAGTTCTTC. It translates to CASSESTSGRDNEQFF.

The chain carries TRBV28 and TRBJ2-2; D is undetermined. The germline V gene encodes CDR1 MDHEN and CDR2 SYDVKM. This CDR3 region has 14 residues. V was cut by 2 bases and J by 6 bases, with 10 bases left in between. This chain's CDR3 is CASSLSSASGELFF. CDR3 nucleotides: TGTGCCAGCAGTTTAAGTTCAGCTTCCGGGGAGCTGTTTTTT.

The genes are TRBV6-5 and TRBJ1-1; TRBD1 agrees at 10 bases. CDR3 length equals 15 residues. CDR1 is MNHEY and CDR2 is SVGAGI in the germline V gene. J was trimmed by 5 bases and V by 7 bases; bases with no gene match: 10. The chain's CDR3 is CASNPTGGAGTEAFF. The CDR3 nucleotides are TGTGCCAGCAATCCGACAGGGGGCGCCGGGACTGAAGCTTTCTTT.

This chain connects TRBV19 to TRBJ2-7; the D gene is possibly TRBD1 (5 bases). The CDR3 covers 16 residues. V shed 4 bases and J shed 5 bases, with 21 bases lying between them. The germline V gene has CDR1 LNHDA and CDR2 SQIVND (reference sequence). The CDR3 spells CASSRPTETSTDEQYF. CDR3 bases: TGTGCCAGTAGTAGGCCGACAGAGACCAGCACGGACGAGCAGTACTTC.

This chain links TRBV28 with TRBJ2-3, with D unresolved. V lost 3 bases, J lost 0 bases, and 16 bases lay in between. CDR3 length: 17 amino acids. Germline CDR1 MDHEN, CDR2 SYDVKM. The CDR3 DNA is TGTGCCAGCAGTTTTCAGTACGAACCGTATAGCACAGATACGCAGTATTTT. It encodes CASSFQYEPYSTDTQYF.

The J gene is TRBJ2-3, the V gene TRBV27, with TRBD2 matching 8 bases. Germline CDR1 MNHEY, CDR2 SMNVEV (reference sequence). The V and J ends lost 3 bases and 4 bases, in that order; junction bases with no gene match: 6. This CDR3 region has 15 residues. Here the CDR3 reads CASSFRGGKADTQYF. The CDR3 DNA reads as TGTGCCAGCAGTTTCCGGGGGGGAAAGGCAGATACGCAGTATTTT.

The chain is built from TRBV11-2 and TRBJ1-4; no clear D. Germline V gene lookup returns CDR1 SGHAT and CDR2 FQNNGV. V lost 4 bases and J lost 8, with 14 bases in between. The CDR3 runs to 14 residues. For the CDR3, the DNA is TGTGCCAGCAGCTCCTGGTTGGACGGAGAAAAACTGTTTTTT. Its protein product is CASSSWLDGEKLFF.

V and J are TRBV7-2 and TRBJ2-7, with unresolved D. CDR1 and CDR2 from the germline V gene are SGHTA and FQGNSA. Trimming left V 3 bases short and J 3 bases short, with 9 bases between. This CDR3 comprises 13 residues. This CDR3 is CASSLVQHYEQYF. The CDR3 coding sequence is TGTGCCAGCAGCTTGGTACAGCACTACGAGCAGTACTTC.

The chain carries TRBV7-9 and TRBJ2-3; tentatively, D is TRBD1 (6 bases). The germline V gene has CDR1 SEHNR and CDR2 FQNEAQ (reference sequence). The CDR3 is 15 amino acids. V lost 4 bases and J 3 bases, leaving 14 bases between the germline ends. For the CDR3, the DNA is TGTGCCAGCAGCTCCGGACCAGGGGTTACAGATACGCAGTATTTT. This gives the protein CASSSGPGVTDTQYF.

In DNA, the CDR3 is TGTGCCAGCAGCCCCCAGGGACAGGGGCTCTCCTACGAGCAGTACTTC. It yields the protein CASSPQGQGLSYEQYF. The chain joins TRBV14 to TRBJ2-7; 10 bases are a match to TRBD1. CDR3 length: 16 residues. Germline trimming cut 4 bases from V and 0 bases from J; bases unmatched to any gene: 6. CDR1 and CDR2 (germline): SGHDN, FVKESK.

The chain carries TRBV27 and TRBJ2-7; TRBD2 matches at 10 bases. The CDR3 runs to 14 residues. Germline V CDR1 and CDR2: MNHEY, SMNVEV (reference sequence). The V and J ends lost 5 bases and 4 bases, in that order; junction bases with no gene match: 5. DNA of the CDR3: TGTGCCAGCAGTGTCCTAGCGGGGGTATACGAGCAGTACTTC. This codes for CASSVLAGVYEQYF.

The V gene is TRBV6-1, the J gene TRBJ2-7; the match to TRBD2 covers 9 bases. CDR3 length: 13 amino acids. Unmatched junction bases numbered 11, after V lost 8 bases and J lost 9 bases. Per the germline V gene, CDR1 is MNHNS and CDR2 is SASEGT. DNA of the CDR3: TGTGCCAGCTTAGGACTAGCGCCATTCGGGCAGTACTTC. It encodes CASLGLAPFGQYF.

The rearrangement uses TRBV19 and TRBJ2-7, with 7 positions matching TRBD1. The CDR3 is 14 amino acids. Germline V gene data show CDR1 as LNHDA and CDR2 as SQIVND (reference sequence). Trimming cost V 6 bases and J 4 bases; bases outside gene matches: 9. This CDR3 is CASSQIGGPYEQYF. The CDR3 coding sequence is TGTGCCAGTAGCCAAATAGGGGGCCCGTACGAGCAGTACTTC.

V and J are TRBV6-5 and TRBJ2-7; tentatively, D is TRBD1 (6 bases). V was pared by 0 bases and J by 7 bases, with 16 bases between. The CDR3 covers 15 residues. Germline-derived CDR1 and CDR2 are MNHEY and SVGAGI. CDR3 DNA sequence: TGTGCCAGCAGTTACTCGAGGACAGACCCATGGGAGCAGTACTTC. Translating gives CASSYSRTDPWEQYF.

The chain is built from TRBV6-5 and TRBJ2-7; a weak D match, TRBD1 (6 bases). Between the trimmed V and J ends, which lost 6 bases and 2 bases, there was a span of 14 bases. The germline V gene has CDR1 MNHEY and CDR2 SVGAGI. The length of the CDR3 is 14 residues. CDR3 nucleotide sequence: TGTGCCAGCAGCGCAGGGGAGTTCGCCTACGAGCAGTACTTC. This gives the protein CASSAGEFAYEQYF.